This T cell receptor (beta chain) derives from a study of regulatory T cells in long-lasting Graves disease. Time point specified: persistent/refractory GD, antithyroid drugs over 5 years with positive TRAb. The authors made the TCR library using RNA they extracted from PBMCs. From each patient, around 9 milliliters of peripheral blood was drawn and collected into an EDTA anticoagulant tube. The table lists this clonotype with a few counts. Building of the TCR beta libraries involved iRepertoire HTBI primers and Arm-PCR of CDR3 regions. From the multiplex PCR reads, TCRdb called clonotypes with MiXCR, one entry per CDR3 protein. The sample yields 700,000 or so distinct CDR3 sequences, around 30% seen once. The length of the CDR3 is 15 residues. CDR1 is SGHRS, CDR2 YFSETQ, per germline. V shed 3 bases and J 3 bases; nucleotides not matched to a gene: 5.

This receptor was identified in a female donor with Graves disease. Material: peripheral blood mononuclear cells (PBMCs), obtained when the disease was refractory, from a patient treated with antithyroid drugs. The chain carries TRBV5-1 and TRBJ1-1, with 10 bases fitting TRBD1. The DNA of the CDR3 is TGCGCCAGCAGCTATACGGGACAGGGGTACACTGAAGCTTTCTTT. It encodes CASSYTGQGYTEAFF.